This T cell receptor beta chain was observed in a study of post-analysis software for immune sequencing data. General observations from the study: Four or five TRBV segments were more frequent in patients than controls; TRBV5-6, TRBV5-1 and TRBV20-1 belonged to this group. Co-batched samples clustered tightly together by F measure.

Points on this clonotype: Its antigen is undetermined.

Libraries were made from TCR beta cDNA, and they carried unique molecular identifiers. Each batch of about 0.85 to 10 million T cells produced 500,000 to 550,000 cDNA molecules. MiXCR was run by TCRdb on the PCR reads, yielding one entry per CDR3 protein. Of hundreds of thousands of distinct CDR3 sequences listed, approximately 60% were seen once; the top ten hold around 11%. The CDR3 has 12 residues. Germline V gene data show CDR1 as MDHEN and CDR2 as SYDVKM. Trimming left V 7 bases short and J 5 bases short, with 9 bases between. The TCR originated in a girl aged 2 to 9 with multiple sclerosis. What was sequenced was blood. The V gene is TRBV28, the J gene TRBJ2-1; D is uncertain. The CDR3 loop reads CASTTTHNEQFF. CDR3 in DNA: TGTGCCAGCACCACAACGCACAATGAGCAGTTCTTC. Based on the CDR3 plus reference TRBV28 and TRBJ2-1, the full variable domain is DVKVTQSSRYLVKRTGEKVFLECVQDMDHENMFWYRQDPGLGLRLIYFSYDVKMKEKGDIPEGYSVSREKKERFSLILESASTNQTSMYLCASTTTHNEQFFGPGTRLTVL.